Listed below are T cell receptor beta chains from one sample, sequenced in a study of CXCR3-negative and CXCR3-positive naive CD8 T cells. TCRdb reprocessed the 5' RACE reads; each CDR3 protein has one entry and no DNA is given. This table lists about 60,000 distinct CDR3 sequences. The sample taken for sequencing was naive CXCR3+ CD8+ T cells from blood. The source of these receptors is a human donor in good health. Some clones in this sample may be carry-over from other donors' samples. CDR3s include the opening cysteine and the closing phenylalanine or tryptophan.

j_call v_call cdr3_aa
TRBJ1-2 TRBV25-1 CASKWRDYGYTF
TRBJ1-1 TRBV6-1 CASSEEPGTEAFF
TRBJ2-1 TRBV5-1 CASSLGWGTGGARSYNEQFF
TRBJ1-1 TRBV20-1 CSARGDREYTEAFF
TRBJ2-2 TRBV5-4 CASSDSTGELFF
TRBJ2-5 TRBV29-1 CSVEDLPVVSQYF
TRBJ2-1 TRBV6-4 CASSEALPADEQFF
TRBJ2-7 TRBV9 CASSVGRAPYEQYF
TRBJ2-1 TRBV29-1 CSVGGGGKYNEQFF
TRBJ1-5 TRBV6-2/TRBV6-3 CASSYPGMGNQPQHF
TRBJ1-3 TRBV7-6 CASSHPSGGNTIYF
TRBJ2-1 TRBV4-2 CASSQATRDHGYEQFF
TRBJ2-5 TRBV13 CASSPLAGEETQYF